A single sample gave rise to the 9 T cell receptor beta chains below, sequenced in a study of blood T cell repertoires in COVID-19. The data were produced by immunoSEQ multiplex PCR, yet TCRdb's version contains in-frame clones alone and is incomplete. The sample lists approximately 220,000 clones; 75% to 90% were seen once. Specimen: peripheral blood. These receptors came from a man aged 40-50 years with acute or convalescent COVID-19.

The chain links TRBV5-1 to TRBJ1-3, with 8 bases aligning to TRBD1. Unmatched junction bases numbered 9, after V lost 4 bases and J lost 6 bases. Germline V gene data show CDR1 as SGHRS and CDR2 as YFSETQ. CDR3 size: 15 residues. The CDR3 region has the DNA TGCGCCAGCAGCCGGGGACAGGTCTTGGAAAACACCATATATTTT. Amino acids: CASSRGQVLENTIYF. Together with reference TRBV5-1 and TRBJ1-3, the CDR3 gives the full variable domain: KAGVTQTPRYLIKTRGQQVTLSCSPISGHRSVSWYQQTPGQGLQFLFEYFSETQRNKGNFPGRFSGRQFSNSRSEMNVSTLELGDSALYLCASSRGQVLENTIYFGEGSWLTVV.

This clone has just one count. V usage is TRBV30 and J usage is TRBJ1-5, with 7 bases matching TRBD1. CDR1 GTSNPN and CDR2 SVGIG come from the germline V gene (reference sequence). The CDR3 runs to 12 residues. J lost 8 bases, V lost 4 bases, and 5 bases had no gene match. Here the CDR3 reads CAWKGQTEPQHF. CDR3 DNA sequence: TGTGCCTGGAAGGGACAGACAGAGCCCCAGCATTTT.

The CDR3 bases are TGTGCCAGCAGCAAAATCGTCTCTAGCGGGAGTGGGGGCTCCTACGAGCAGTACTTC. Residues: CASSKIVSSGSGGSYEQYF. The chain employs TRBV21-1 and TRBJ2-7; TRBD2, the table's D call, lacks a check against the DNA. TRBV21-1 is tagged as a pseudogene. This CDR3 has 19 residues.

This CDR3 reads CASSSTPGLAGGTSPETQYF. The CDR3 DNA reads TGTGCCAGCAGTTCGACTCCGGGACTAGCGGGGGGTACGAGCCCAGAGACCCAGTACTTC. V is TRBV6-2 or TRBV6-3 and J is TRBJ2-5; 15 bases match TRBD2. V dropped 4 bases and J dropped 4; count of bases not matched to a gene: 16. CDR3 length equals 20 residues. Germline CDR1 MNHEY, CDR2 SVGEGT.

V usage is TRBV21-1 and J usage is TRBJ1-4; TRBD1, the table's D call, was not compared with the DNA. TRBV21-1 represents a pseudogene. CDR3 length equals 17 residues. The CDR3 spells CASSKGPGQPGNEKLFF. The DNA for the CDR3 is TGTGCCAGCAGCAAAGGCCCCGGACAGCCCGGTAATGAAAAACTGTTTTTT.

The V gene is TRBV14, the J gene TRBJ2-1, with a tentative D call TRBD2 (5 bases). This CDR3 comprises 12 residues. Germline values: CDR1 SGHDN, CDR2 FVKESK. The ends were cut back, 4 bases at V and 9 bases at J, with 10 bases in the middle. The CDR3 loop reads CASSPGLVEQFF. CDR3 coding DNA: TGTGCCAGCAGCCCCGGACTGGTTGAGCAGTTCTTC.

As DNA, the CDR3 is TGTGCCGGGGGGACTAGCTACTACGAGCAGTACTTC. Protein: CAGGTSYYEQYF. The chain uses TRBV6-5 and TRBJ2-7; TRBD2 agrees at 9 bases. CDR1 is MNHEY and CDR2 is SVGAGI in the germline V gene. V shed 11 bases and J 3 bases; nucleotides not matched to a gene: 5. The CDR3 runs 12 residues.

This chain uses TRBV30 with TRBJ1-2; D perhaps matches TRBD1 (6 bases). The CDR3 totals 14 residues. V was clipped by 4 bases and J by 8 bases, with 20 bases between them. Germline CDR1 GTSNPN, CDR2 SVGIG (reference sequence). This CDR3 is CAWTLAQGTVGYTF. The CDR3 DNA reads TGTGCCTGGACCCTAGCCCAGGGGACGGTAGGCTACACCTTC.

This clone was picked up a small number of times. The gene calls are TRBV9 and TRBJ1-6, with unresolved D. Germline lookup yields CDR1 SGDLS and CDR2 YYNGEE. There are 13 residues in the CDR3. Trimming took 2 bases from V and 12 from J, leaving 12 bases between them. CDR3 in DNA: TGTGCCAGCAGCGTGGCCGGGGAAGAACCCCTCCACTTT. This sequence encodes CASSVAGEEPLHF.